Reported below is one TCR beta chain. The data were obtained in a study of blood T cell repertoires in COVID-19. Turning to the study itself: T cells, B-cell-depleted T cells, or PBMCs provided the cDNA or gDNA that served as material.

This table comes from immunoSEQ multiplex PCR, and its TCRdb copy is limited to in-frame clones, with some not included. In the table there are 45,000 to 65,000 clones, roughly 91% of which are singletons. Trimming pared 1 base from V and 0 bases from J, leaving 8 bases between. This CDR3 contains 15 residues. Germline CDR1 is SGHRS and CDR2 is YFSETQ. The sequence was collected from a human donor in a cohort sampled during active COVID-19. The sequenced sample was peripheral blood. V gene TRBV5-1 combines with J gene TRBJ1-5; D might be TRBD1 (6 bases). The CDR3 loop reads CASSLTGTSNQPQHF. CDR3 nucleotides: TGCGCCAGCAGCTTGACAGGGACTAGCAATCAGCCCCAGCATTTT.